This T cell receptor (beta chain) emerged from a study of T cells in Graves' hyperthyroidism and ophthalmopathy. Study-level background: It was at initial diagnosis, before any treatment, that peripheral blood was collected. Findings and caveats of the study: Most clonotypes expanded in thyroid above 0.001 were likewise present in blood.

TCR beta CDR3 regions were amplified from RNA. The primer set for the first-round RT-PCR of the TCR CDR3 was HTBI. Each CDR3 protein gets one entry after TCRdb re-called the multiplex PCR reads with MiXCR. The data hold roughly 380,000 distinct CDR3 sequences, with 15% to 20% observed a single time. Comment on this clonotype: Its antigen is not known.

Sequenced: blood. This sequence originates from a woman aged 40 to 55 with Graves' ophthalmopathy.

CDR3 sequence (DNA): TGTGCCAGCAGTTCCACCGCCGGACAGGGATTCGGCGAGCAGTACTTC. Protein product: CASSSTAGQGFGEQYF. The rearrangement uses TRBV28 and TRBJ2-7, with 8 bases aligning to TRBD1. The CDR3 has 16 amino acids. Germline trimming cut 4 bases from V and 6 bases from J; bases unmatched to any gene: 14. Germline V gene lookup returns CDR1 MDHEN and CDR2 SYDVKM.